The 21 T cell receptor beta chains reported below all come from one sample, sequenced in a study of regulatory T cells in long-lasting Graves disease. Researchers made TCR beta libraries by using iRepertoire HTBI primers and running Arm-PCR on CDR3 regions. TCRdb itself ran the multiplex PCR reads through MiXCR, one entry per CDR3 protein. The repertoire holds more than 650,000 distinct CDR3 sequences, with 25% to 35% as singletons. Time point reported: persistent/refractory GD, antithyroid drugs over 5 years with positive TRAb. With RNA extracted from PBMCs as input, the TCR library was made. The sequencing used peripheral blood mononuclear cells (PBMCs), collected when the disease was refractory, from a patient treated with antithyroid drugs. All receptors derive from a female donor with Graves disease.

V usage is TRBV15 and J usage is TRBJ2-6, with D possibly matching TRBD2 (6 bases). CDR1 is LNHNV and CDR2 is YYDKDF in the germline V gene (reference sequence). The V gene lost 3 bases and the J gene lost 0 bases, with 15 bases spanning the gap. This CDR3 region has 18 residues. As DNA, the CDR3 is TGTGCCACCAGCAGTCAACGGGGGTCACCCTCTGGGGCCAACGTCCTGACTTTC. Translation gives CATSSQRGSPSGANVLTF. Variable domain in full (rest from reference TRBV15 and TRBJ2-6): DAMVIQNPRYQVTQFGKPVTLSCSQTLNHNVMYWYQQKSSQAPKLLFHYYDKDFNNEADTPDNFQSRRPNTSFCFLDIRSPGLGDTAMYLCATSSQRGSPSGANVLTFGAGSRLTVL.

There are many counts of this clonotype. The chain joins TRBV11-2 to TRBJ2-5, with D tentatively TRBD2 (5 bases). This CDR3 is 14 amino acids long. The V end was cut by 1 base, the J end by 3 bases, with 9 bases between. The V gene's germline CDR1 is SGHAT and CDR2 FQNNGV. Written as DNA, the CDR3 is TGTGCCAGCAGCTTAGTTGTGGGAGAAGAGACCCAGTACTTC. Translating it yields CASSLVVGEETQYF.

Only one count was recorded for this clonotype. The chain employs TRBV3-1 and TRBJ2-2; D uncertain. Trimming took off 6 bases at V and 8 bases at J, with 10 bases between the two ends. Germline CDR1 is LGHDT and CDR2 is YNNKEL (reference sequence). The CDR3 is 12 amino acids. This CDR3 reads CASSQTTGELFF. CDR3 DNA: TGTGCCAGCAGTCAAACCACTGGGGAGCTGTTTTTT.

This clonotype was seen a few times. The V gene is TRBV7-3, the J gene TRBJ2-7; 7 bases match TRBD1. The CDR3 consists of 15 residues. Germline CDR1 is SGHTA and CDR2 is FQGTGA. Trimming cost V 1 base and J 2 bases; bases outside gene matches: 5. The chain's CDR3 is CASSLITGVAYEQYF. The CDR3 nucleotides read TGTGCCAGCAGCTTAATAACAGGGGTGGCCTACGAGCAGTACTTC.

The chain is built from TRBV20-1 and TRBJ1-2; D not resolved. CDR3 size: 13 residues. Germline V lookup: CDR1 DFQATT, CDR2 SNEGSKA (reference sequence). V lost 6 bases and J lost 4, with 15 bases in between. Here the CDR3 DNA reads TGCAGTGCCGCTGGGAGGGAGGGCTATGGCTACACCTTC. This translates into CSAAGREGYGYTF.

V usage is TRBV12-3 or TRBV12-4 and J usage is TRBJ2-3; 15 bases match TRBD2. This CDR3 is 16 amino acids long. V trimming: 3 bases; J trimming: 4 bases; junction bases outside the gene matches: 2. The CDR3 region has the DNA TGTGCCAGCAGTTTCTGGACTAGCGGGAGGGCAGATACGCAGTATTTT. The encoded protein is CASSFWTSGRADTQYF.

This clonotype came up a few times. The chain couples TRBV5-6 to TRBJ2-5; D remains ambiguous. From germline, CDR1 is SGHDT and CDR2 YYEEEE. Between the trimmed V and J ends, which lost 4 bases and 2 bases, there was a span of 27 bases. This CDR3 has 19 residues. In DNA form, the CDR3 reads TGTGCCAGCAGCCTGGTTAAAAGAACCCAACGTAGCTTGCAAGAGACCCAGTACTTC. Protein: CASSLVKRTQRSLQETQYF.

The rearrangement links TRBV11-2 to TRBJ2-7; D may be TRBD2 (6 bases). Germline V gene data show CDR1 as SGHAT and CDR2 as FQNNGV. V was clipped by 5 bases and J by 2 bases, with 13 bases between them. This CDR3 is built from 14 residues. The CDR3 loop reads CASSVATSPYEQYF. The CDR3 DNA sequence: TGTGCCAGCAGCGTAGCGACTAGTCCCTACGAGCAGTACTTC.

This sequence joins TRBV2 and TRBJ2-7; 7 bases align to TRBD1. CDR1 and CDR2 (germline): SNHLY, FYNNEI. The CDR3 covers 15 residues. V lost 2 bases and J lost 7; bases outside the gene matches: 11. CDR3 region: CASSENDRVPLEQYF. CDR3 sequence (DNA): TGTGCCAGCAGTGAAAACGACAGGGTACCTTTGGAGCAGTACTTC.

This clonotype was observed a single time. The chain uses TRBV19 and TRBJ2-5; D is perhaps TRBD2 (9 bases). V shed 10 bases and J shed 4 bases, with 25 bases lying between them. The CDR3 spans 16 residues. Germline V gene sequence: CDR1 LNHDA, CDR2 SQIVND (reference sequence). The CDR3 sequence is CATGQGIAGAGETQYF. The CDR3 bases are TGTGCCACCGGACAGGGCATAGCGGGAGCTGGAGAGACCCAGTACTTC.

The V and J genes are TRBV28 and TRBJ2-7; D may be TRBD1 (5 bases). Germline CDR1 and CDR2: MDHEN and SYDVKM. V was shortened by 3 bases and J by 2 bases, with 8 bases between the two germline ends. The length of the CDR3 is 13 residues. The DNA of the CDR3 is TGTGCCAGCAGTTTTGTACAGGCCTACGAGCAGTACTTC. Its protein product is CASSFVQAYEQYF.

The J gene is TRBJ2-7, the V gene TRBV6-5, with D tentatively TRBD1 (6 bases). Trimming took off 2 bases at V and 0 bases at J, with 14 bases between the two ends. Germline V gene lookup returns CDR1 MNHEY and CDR2 SVGAGI. The CDR3 runs 16 residues. The CDR3 sequence: CASSYATGPSSYEQYF. The CDR3 coding sequence is TGTGCCAGCAGTTACGCGACAGGCCCTAGCTCCTACGAGCAGTACTTC.

The chain couples TRBV19 to TRBJ1-1; 7 nucleotides match TRBD1. V lost 4 bases and J lost 6; bases outside the gene matches: 8. The CDR3 consists of 14 residues. Germline lookup yields CDR1 LNHDA and CDR2 SQIVND (reference sequence). CDR3 amino acids: CASSRQGRFPEAFF. The CDR3 DNA follows: TGTGCCAGTAGTAGACAGGGAAGGTTCCCTGAAGCTTTCTTT.

The J gene is TRBJ1-2, the V gene TRBV18; D gene unclear. Germline-derived CDR1 and CDR2 are KGHSH and LQKENI. Trimming stripped 2 bases from V and 4 bases from J, with 17 bases between. This CDR3 is 16 amino acids long. In nucleotides, the CDR3 is TGTGCCAGCTCACCAATTGTCACCGCGATGGGCTATGGCTACACCTTC. Translation: CASSPIVTAMGYGYTF.

As to this clonotype: The DNA is left out, because the CDR3 cannot be placed on it with certainty; the CDR3 is given as TCRdb lists it. V is TRBV5-1 and J is TRBJ1-1. Germline-derived CDR1 and CDR2 are SGHRS and YFSETQ. The CDR3 is 12 residues long, ends included. This CDR3 reads CASSVGQGNALF.

On this clonotype: One base away lies a much larger clone, so this may be a sequencing read error. The chain couples TRBV6-1 to TRBJ1-5; D is undetermined. The CDR3 extends over 13 amino acids. The ends were cut back, 11 bases at V and 5 bases at J, with 16 bases in the middle. Germline values: CDR1 MNHNS, CDR2 SASEGT. CDR3: CAGTTTQHQPQHF. The CDR3 DNA is TGTGCCGGCACCACGACACAGCATCAGCCCCAGCATTTT.

The chain couples TRBV3-1 to TRBJ1-5; 12 bases are a match to TRBD1. V lost 4 bases to trimming and J lost 7 bases; unmatched junction nucleotides: 5. The CDR3 runs to 15 residues. CDR1 is LGHDT, CDR2 YNNKEL, per germline (reference sequence). CDR3 protein: CASSLGQGAQQPQHF. The DNA for the CDR3 is TGTGCCAGCAGCCTGGGACAGGGGGCCCAACAGCCCCAGCATTTT.

The CDR3 DNA reads TGTGCCAGCAGTACTAGCGGGTTTACCTACGAGCAGTACTTC. Protein: CASSTSGFTYEQYF. The chain has TRBV6-1 and TRBJ2-7; 9 bases match TRBD2. The CDR3 runs 14 residues. With 5 bases clipped from V and 2 bases from J, the junction kept 4 bases outside the gene matches. Germline-derived CDR1 and CDR2 are MNHNS and SASEGT.

This clonotype was seen a few times. This rearrangement joins TRBV11-2 to TRBJ1-2; TRBD1 matches 7 bases. V shed 0 bases, J shed 8 bases, and the junction held 6 bases outside the gene matches. This CDR3 is built from 14 residues. Per germline, CDR1 SGHAT and CDR2 FQNNGV. In DNA, the CDR3 is TGTGCCAGCAGCTTAGACGGGTCAGGGGGAGGCTACACCTTC. This translates into CASSLDGSGGGYTF.

Many counts were recorded for this clonotype. One end of the junction does not line up with germline, which may come from a read error. The CDR3 region is CASSLGGTSVYEQYF. CDR3 DNA sequence: TGTGCCAGCAGCTTAGGAGGGACTAGCGTCTACGAGCAGTACTTC. The J gene is TRBJ2-7, the V gene TRBV5-1; 10 positions match TRBD2. There are 15 residues in the CDR3. Germline assignment: CDR1 SGHRS and CDR2 YFSETQ.

This clonotype was counted many times. The chain uses TRBV12-3 or TRBV12-4 and TRBJ2-7; the D gene is possibly TRBD2 (5 bases). Trimming shortened V by 5 bases and J by 5 bases, and 10 bases separated the two germline ends. The CDR3 covers 12 residues. The DNA for the CDR3 is TGTGCCAGCAGTCTCCCGGGAAACGAGCAGTACTTC. This codes for CASSLPGNEQYF.